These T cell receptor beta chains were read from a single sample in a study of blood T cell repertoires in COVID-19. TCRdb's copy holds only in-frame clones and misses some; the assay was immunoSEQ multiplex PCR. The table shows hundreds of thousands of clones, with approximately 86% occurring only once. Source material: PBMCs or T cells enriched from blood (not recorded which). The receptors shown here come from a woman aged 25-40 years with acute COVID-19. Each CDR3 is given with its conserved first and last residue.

CDR3: CASSEARGFGLAMNTEAFF
V: TRBV2
J: TRBJ1-1

CDR3: CASSLSHTTYNEQFF
V: TRBV7-3
J: TRBJ2-1

CDR3: CASSPRGSSYNEQFF
V: TRBV7-2
J: TRBJ2-1

CDR3: CASSLEGLLAGGLPTDTQYF
V: TRBV11-2
J: TRBJ2-3

CDR3: CSVWDPSGRGTDTQYF
V: TRBV29-1
J: TRBJ2-3

CDR3: CASSRDTRGGYTF
V: TRBV12-3/TRBV12-4
J: TRBJ1-2

CDR3: CASSLAREAKDTQYF
V: TRBV7-8
J: TRBJ2-3

CDR3: CASSVGTAKNEKLFF
V: TRBV25-1
J: TRBJ1-4

CDR3: CASRRTANTEAFF
V: TRBV6-5
J: TRBJ1-1

CDR3: CASSLEGTGSYEQYF
V: TRBV11-2
J: TRBJ2-7

CDR3: CASSVAPAGDYGYTF
V: TRBV9
J: TRBJ1-2